Listed below are T cell receptor beta chains from one sample, sequenced in a study of blood T cell repertoires in COVID-19. The method was immunoSEQ multiplex PCR; TCRdb's version includes in-frame clones alone and lacks a portion of them. The table shows 59,000 or so clones, with 80% occurring only once. Source material: peripheral blood. All receptors come from a man aged 55-75 years with acute or convalescent COVID-19. The CDR3 runs from the conserved cysteine through the conserved F or W. The order of the fields is V gene, D gene, CDR3 length, J gene, clone size, CDR3 protein, CDR3 DNA. The D gene is left open where the match is weak. Not all rows give a size; the values are once, few, many and, for expanded clones, a class.

v_call: TRBV7-9
d_call: -
cdr3_length: 12
j_call: TRBJ2-3
clone_size: -
cdr3_aa: CASSLSTDTQYF
cdr3_nt: TGTGCCAGCAGCCTGAGCACAGATACGCAGTATTTT

v_call: TRBV19
d_call: -
cdr3_length: 14
j_call: TRBJ1-5
clone_size: -
cdr3_aa: CASSIMAGGQPQHF
cdr3_nt: TGTGCCAGTAGTATTATGGCGGGGGGTCAGCCCCAGCATTTT

v_call: TRBV2
d_call: TRBD2
cdr3_length: 15
j_call: TRBJ2-1
clone_size: -
cdr3_aa: CASRRLAGANNEQFF
cdr3_nt: TGTGCCAGCAGACGACTAGCGGGGGCCAACAATGAGCAGTTCTTC

v_call: TRBV6-6
d_call: TRBD2
cdr3_length: 16
j_call: TRBJ2-3
clone_size: once
cdr3_aa: CASSPASGGATDTQYF
cdr3_nt: TGTGCCAGCAGCCCGGCTAGCGGGGGGGCAACAGATACGCAGTATTTT

v_call: TRBV3-1/TRBV3-2
d_call: -
cdr3_length: 15
j_call: TRBJ2-7
clone_size: -
cdr3_aa: CASSRTPARTYEQYF
cdr3_nt: TGTGCCAGCAGCCGAACCCCCGCCAGAACCTACGAGCAGTACTTC

v_call: TRBV6-5
d_call: TRBD1
cdr3_length: 14
j_call: TRBJ2-3
clone_size: -
cdr3_aa: CASRRQGRSDTQYF
cdr3_nt: TGTGCCAGCAGACGACAGGGGAGGAGCGATACGCAGTATTTT

v_call: TRBV2
d_call: -
cdr3_length: 14
j_call: TRBJ2-1
clone_size: -
cdr3_aa: CASLRASVYNEQFF
cdr3_nt: TGTGCCAGCCTTAGAGCTAGCGTCTACAATGAGCAGTTCTTC

v_call: TRBV27
d_call: TRBD1
cdr3_length: 14
j_call: TRBJ2-7
clone_size: -
cdr3_aa: CASSIRTGGYEQYF
cdr3_nt: TGTGCCAGCAGCATCAGGACAGGGGGCTACGAGCAGTACTTC

v_call: TRBV5-1
d_call: TRBD2
cdr3_length: 16
j_call: TRBJ2-3
clone_size: -
cdr3_aa: CASSPGLAGGPDTQYF
cdr3_nt: TGCGCCAGCAGCCCGGGACTAGCGGGGGGGCCGGATACGCAGTATTTT

v_call: TRBV9
d_call: TRBD2
cdr3_length: 16
j_call: TRBJ2-2
clone_size: -
cdr3_aa: CASSGAGALNTGELFF
cdr3_nt: TGTGCCAGCAGCGGAGCGGGGGCCTTGAACACCGGGGAGCTGTTTTTT

v_call: TRBV2
d_call: -
cdr3_length: 14
j_call: TRBJ1-4
clone_size: few
cdr3_aa: CASSDHRTEEKLFF
cdr3_nt: TGTGCCAGCAGTGACCATCGGACAGAGGAAAAACTGTTTTTT

v_call: TRBV28
d_call: -
cdr3_length: 14
j_call: TRBJ2-5
clone_size: -
cdr3_aa: CASSLAGRQETQYF
cdr3_nt: TGTGCCAGCAGTTTAGCCGGGAGACAAGAGACCCAGTACTTC

v_call: TRBV5-1
d_call: -
cdr3_length: 13
j_call: TRBJ2-1
clone_size: -
cdr3_aa: CASTPPGGNEQFF
cdr3_nt: TGCGCCAGCACCCCCCCTGGGGGGAATGAGCAGTTCTTC

v_call: TRBV4-2
d_call: -
cdr3_length: 12
j_call: TRBJ1-2
clone_size: -
cdr3_aa: CASSQREGGYTF
cdr3_nt: TGTGCCAGCAGCCAACGGGAGGGCGGCTACACCTTC

v_call: TRBV4-1
d_call: TRBD1
cdr3_length: 15
j_call: TRBJ2-5
clone_size: -
cdr3_aa: CASSQAQGQQETQYF
cdr3_nt: TGCGCCAGCAGCCAAGCACAGGGACAGCAAGAGACCCAGTACTTC

v_call: TRBV4-1
d_call: TRBD1
cdr3_length: 16
j_call: TRBJ1-1
clone_size: -
cdr3_aa: CASSQQRTGGVTEAFF
cdr3_nt: TGCGCCAGCAGCCAGCAGAGGACAGGGGGCGTAACTGAAGCTTTCTTT

v_call: TRBV20-1
d_call: TRBD1
cdr3_length: 9
j_call: TRBJ1-1
clone_size: -
cdr3_aa: CSVDRGAFF
cdr3_nt: TGCAGTGTGGACAGGGGGGCTTTCTTT

v_call: TRBV7-9
d_call: -
cdr3_length: 14
j_call: TRBJ1-6
clone_size: -
cdr3_aa: CASSLSRGDSPLHF
cdr3_nt: TGTGCCAGCAGCTTATCCAGGGGAGATTCACCCCTCCACTTT

v_call: TRBV9
d_call: -
cdr3_length: 15
j_call: TRBJ1-4
clone_size: -
cdr3_aa: CASSAPGTGGEKLFF
cdr3_nt: TGTGCCAGCAGCGCCCCAGGGACGGGGGGTGAAAAACTGTTTTTT

v_call: TRBV24-1
d_call: TRBD2
cdr3_length: 15
j_call: TRBJ2-2
clone_size: -
cdr3_aa: CATSGGGVNTGELFF
cdr3_nt: TGTGCCACCAGCGGGGGGGGAGTCAACACCGGGGAGCTGTTTTTT

v_call: TRBV19
d_call: -
cdr3_length: 15
j_call: TRBJ1-5
clone_size: -
cdr3_aa: CASSPARGAGQPQHF
cdr3_nt: TGTGCCAGTAGTCCCGCCCGGGGGGCGGGTCAGCCCCAGCATTTT

v_call: TRBV7-2
d_call: -
cdr3_length: 13
j_call: TRBJ1-2
clone_size: -
cdr3_aa: CASSSTGHYGYTF
cdr3_nt: TGTGCCAGCAGCTCCACAGGTCACTATGGCTACACCTTC

v_call: TRBV29-1
d_call: TRBD1
cdr3_length: 12
j_call: TRBJ2-3
clone_size: -
cdr3_aa: CSVRQGADTQYF
cdr3_nt: TGCAGCGTCCGACAGGGTGCAGATACGCAGTATTTT

v_call: TRBV27
d_call: -
cdr3_length: 13
j_call: TRBJ1-2
clone_size: -
cdr3_aa: CASSLTGNYGYTF
cdr3_nt: TGTGCCAGCAGCCTGACAGGCAACTATGGCTACACCTTC

v_call: TRBV11-2
d_call: TRBD1
cdr3_length: 14
j_call: TRBJ1-6
clone_size: -
cdr3_aa: CASSSGTGNSPLHF
cdr3_nt: TGTGCCAGCAGCAGTGGGACAGGAAATTCACCCCTCCACTTT

v_call: TRBV5-1
d_call: TRBD1
cdr3_length: 15
j_call: TRBJ1-1
clone_size: -
cdr3_aa: CASSLKGTGDTEAFF
cdr3_nt: TGCGCCAGCAGCTTGAAGGGGACAGGGGACACTGAAGCTTTCTTT

v_call: TRBV7-2
d_call: TRBD2
cdr3_length: 15
j_call: TRBJ2-7
clone_size: -
cdr3_aa: CASSFTSGESYEQYF
cdr3_nt: TGTGCCAGCAGTTTTACTAGCGGGGAGTCCTACGAGCAGTACTTC

v_call: TRBV5-6
d_call: -
cdr3_length: 12
j_call: TRBJ1-2
clone_size: -
cdr3_aa: CASSTENYGYTF
cdr3_nt: TGTGCCAGCAGCACAGAGAACTATGGCTACACCTTC

v_call: TRBV7-8
d_call: TRBD2
cdr3_length: 16
j_call: TRBJ2-3
clone_size: -
cdr3_aa: CASSLGIRGGTDTQYF
cdr3_nt: TGTGCCAGCAGCTTAGGGATCCGGGGGGGCACAGATACGCAGTATTTT

v_call: TRBV7-3
d_call: TRBD2
cdr3_length: 15
j_call: TRBJ2-7
clone_size: -
cdr3_aa: CASSILAGASYEQYF
cdr3_nt: TGTGCCAGCAGCATTTTAGCGGGGGCTTCCTACGAGCAGTACTTC

v_call: TRBV2
d_call: TRBD1
cdr3_length: 16
j_call: TRBJ1-5
clone_size: few
cdr3_aa: CASSLSTGGLGQPQHF
cdr3_nt: TGTGCCAGCAGCCTCTCGACAGGGGGCCTCGGGCAGCCCCAGCATTTT

v_call: TRBV28
d_call: TRBD1
cdr3_length: 16
j_call: TRBJ1-2
clone_size: -
cdr3_aa: CASSLPGTEANYGYTF
cdr3_nt: TGTGCCAGCAGTTTACCCGGGACAGAAGCTAACTATGGCTACACCTTC

v_call: TRBV20-1
d_call: -
cdr3_length: 11
j_call: TRBJ2-1
clone_size: once
cdr3_aa: CSAGQYNEQFF
cdr3_nt: TGCAGTGCAGGACAGTACAATGAGCAGTTCTTC

v_call: TRBV21-1
d_call: -
cdr3_length: 20
j_call: TRBJ2-6
clone_size: -
cdr3_aa: CASSPSSQGAVPPGANVLTF
cdr3_nt: TGTGCCAGCAGCCCGTCGTCCCAGGGGGCAGTCCCGCCTGGGGCCAACGTCCTGACTTTC

v_call: TRBV18
d_call: TRBD1
cdr3_length: 15
j_call: TRBJ1-1
clone_size: -
cdr3_aa: CASSPPGQGNTEAFF
cdr3_nt: TGTGCCAGCTCACCCCCGGGACAGGGGAACACTGAAGCTTTCTTT

v_call: TRBV6-6
d_call: TRBD2
cdr3_length: 16
j_call: TRBJ2-5
clone_size: -
cdr3_aa: CASSRTSGGGQETQYF
cdr3_nt: TGTGCCAGCAGTCGCACTAGCGGGGGGGGCCAAGAGACCCAGTACTTC

v_call: TRBV5-4
d_call: -
cdr3_length: 15
j_call: TRBJ1-4
clone_size: -
cdr3_aa: CASSPPGGQGEKLFF
cdr3_nt: TGTGCCAGCAGCCCCCCGGGGGGCCAAGGGGAAAAACTGTTTTTT

v_call: TRBV6-6
d_call: -
cdr3_length: 16
j_call: TRBJ2-2
clone_size: -
cdr3_aa: CASNLYGLGGAGELFF
cdr3_nt: TGTGCCAGCAACTTATATGGGCTTGGGGGCGCCGGGGAGCTGTTTTTT

v_call: TRBV28
d_call: TRBD1
cdr3_length: 14
j_call: TRBJ2-2
clone_size: -
cdr3_aa: CASSGQGATGELFF
cdr3_nt: TGTGCCAGCAGTGGGCAGGGGGCGACCGGGGAGCTGTTTTTT

v_call: TRBV5-1
d_call: TRBD2
cdr3_length: 16
j_call: TRBJ2-1
clone_size: -
cdr3_aa: CASSWRGSGAYNEQFF
cdr3_nt: TGCGCCAGCAGCTGGCGGGGCAGCGGGGCTTACAATGAGCAGTTCTTC

v_call: TRBV5-1
d_call: -
cdr3_length: 15
j_call: TRBJ1-3
clone_size: -
cdr3_aa: CASSLGTGPGNTIYF
cdr3_nt: TGCGCCAGCAGCTTGGGAACAGGGCCTGGAAACACCATATATTTT